The 7 T cell receptor beta chains below all came from one sample that was sequenced in a study of T cell responses to AZD1222 COVID-19 vaccine. Some clones are missing from TCRdb's copy, which holds only in-frame ones; the method was immunoSEQ multiplex PCR. The sample has more than 60,000 clones; roughly 87% are singletons. Sequenced here: peripheral blood, sampled on day 0 of AZD1222 vaccination. The receptors were sampled from an adult in good health.

This chain joins TRBV19 and TRBJ2-2; possible D gene TRBD2, 6 bases. There are 14 residues in the CDR3. The V end lost 3 bases, the J end lost 4 bases, and 9 bases lay between the germline ends. Looked up from germline, CDR1 is LNHDA and CDR2 is SQIVND (reference sequence). The CDR3 DNA reads TGTGCCAGTAGTATTCGGGGGAGCACCGGGGAGCTGTTTTTT. It is translated as CASSIRGSTGELFF. Complete variable domain (other parts from reference TRBV19 and TRBJ2-2): DGGITQSPKYLFRKEGQNVTLSCEQNLNHDAMYWYRQDPGQGLRLIYYSQIVNDFQKGDIAEGYSVSREKKESFPLTVTSAQKNPTAFYLCASSIRGSTGELFFGEGSRLTVL.

The chain is built from TRBV7-7 and TRBJ2-1; TRBD2 matches at 15 bases. This CDR3 spans 18 amino acids. Losses at the gene ends were 1 base for V and 8 bases for J; bases not matched to a gene: 9. From germline, CDR1 is SSHAT and CDR2 FNYEAQ (reference sequence). The CDR3 loop reads CASSLGGLAGGIGDEQFF. CDR3 sequence (DNA): TGTGCCAGCAGCTTAGGGGGACTAGCGGGAGGTATTGGCGATGAGCAGTTCTTC. Full variable domain (rest looked up from reference TRBV7-7 and TRBJ2-1): GAGVSQSPRYKVTKRGQDVTLRCDPISSHATLYWYQQALGQGPEFLTYFNYEAQPDKSGLPSDRFSAERPEGSISTLTIQRTEQRDSAMYRCASSLGGLAGGIGDEQFFGPGTRLTVL.

The gene calls are TRBV7-9 and TRBJ2-2; possible D gene TRBD2, 7 bases. V was cut by 3 bases and J by 3 bases, with 20 bases left in between. CDR3 length equals 18 residues. Germline CDR1 reads SEHNR; CDR2 reads FQNEAQ (reference sequence). CDR3 loop: CASSFSGATGGYTGELFF. The CDR3 nucleotides are TGTGCCAGCAGCTTTTCCGGCGCCACGGGGGGCTACACCGGGGAGCTGTTTTTT.

V and J are TRBV7-9 and TRBJ2-3; TRBD1 agrees at 8 bases. Per germline, CDR1 SEHNR and CDR2 FQNEAQ (reference sequence). The CDR3 runs to 16 residues. V lost 0 bases to trimming and J lost 1 base; unmatched junction nucleotides: 3. CDR3 sequence reads: CASSLARGQGTDTQYF. CDR3 bases: TGTGCCAGCAGCTTAGCGCGGGGACAGGGCACAGATACGCAGTATTTT.

This clone was detected a few times. The chain combines TRBV29-1 with TRBJ2-1; 14 bases are a match to TRBD2. CDR1 is SQVTM, CDR2 ANQGSEA, per germline. V shed 3 bases and J 9 bases; nucleotides not matched to a gene: 10. This CDR3 contains 16 residues. Here the CDR3 DNA reads TGCAGCGTTGATGGGACTAGCGGGAGTAGGGGTGTTGAGCAGTTCTTC. It encodes CSVDGTSGSRGVEQFF.

This chain uses TRBV9 with TRBJ1-1; D remains ambiguous. This CDR3 is 14 amino acids long. Trimming shortened V by 2 bases and J by 1 base, and 9 bases separated the two germline ends. The V gene's germline CDR1 is SGDLS and CDR2 YYNGEE. The CDR3 bases are TGTGCCAGCAGCGTTCGGGTCGCGAACACTGAAGCTTTCTTT. This codes for CASSVRVANTEAFF.

As concerns this clone: One end of the junction is discordant with germline, which a read error may explain. The V and J genes are TRBV3-1 (or the pseudogene TRBV3-2) and TRBJ2-7; perhaps TRBD2 as D (7 bases). CDR1 and CDR2 (germline): LGHDT, YNNKEL (reference sequence). The CDR3 loop spans 14 amino acids. The chain's CDR3 is CASSQAGTTYEQYF. DNA for the CDR3: TGTGCCAGCAGTCAAGCGGGGACAACCTACGAGCAGTACTTC.